These 3 T cell receptor beta chains were all obtained from the same sample, sequenced in a study of T cell repertoires in cytomegalovirus infection. TCRdb used MiXCR to reprocess the reads, holding one entry per CDR3 protein. The table records around 430,000 distinct CDR3 sequences, under 55% of them present only once. These receptors' antigens are unknown. Sequencing used cultured PBMCs, obtained from culture after CMV antigen stimulation. All receptors derive from a human donor in good health (CMV status not recorded). Some clones in this sample may be carry-over from other donors' samples.

This chain connects TRBV6-6 to TRBJ1-5; 7 bases agree with TRBD1. The CDR3 is made up of 16 amino acids. Per germline, CDR1 MNHNY and CDR2 SVGAGI (reference sequence). V trimming: 5 bases; J trimming: 3 bases; junction bases outside the gene matches: 10. CDR3 sequence: CASSVRDSRPNQPQHF. The CDR3 DNA follows: TGTGCCAGCAGTGTCCGGGACAGCCGACCCAATCAGCCCCAGCATTTT.

This clonotype turned up a few times. The J gene is TRBJ2-5, the V gene TRBV6-2 or TRBV6-3; TRBD2 matches at 11 bases. V lost 4 bases, J lost 4 bases, and 5 bases stayed unmatched. Germline CDR1 is MNHEY and CDR2 is SVGEGT. This CDR3 spans 15 amino acids. The CDR3 reads CASSLGLAEGETQYF. As DNA, the CDR3 is TGTGCCAGCAGTTTGGGACTAGCGGAGGGAGAGACCCAGTACTTC.

This chain joins TRBV12-3 or TRBV12-4 and TRBJ1-2; D call uncertain. Between the trimmed V and J ends, which lost 7 bases and 4 bases, there was a span of 10 bases. The CDR3 has 12 amino acids. The CDR3 here is CASTSDPYGYTF. CDR3 coding DNA: TGTGCCAGCACCTCAGACCCCTATGGCTACACCTTC.